One sample yielded the 30 T cell receptor beta chains listed below, sequenced in a study of T cell responses to AZD1222 COVID-19 vaccine. Some clones are missing from TCRdb's copy, which holds only in-frame ones; the method was immunoSEQ multiplex PCR. The sample contains roughly 160,000 clones, roughly 89% of which appear only once. The sequencing here drew on peripheral blood, taken 28 days after the second AZD1222 dose. The receptor set was obtained from an adult who received the AZD1222 COVID-19 vaccine.

This clone was observed a single time. The chain employs TRBV18 and TRBJ2-7, with unresolved D. The V end lost 2 bases, the J end lost 12 bases, and 11 bases lay between the germline ends. The CDR3 runs to 11 residues. From germline, CDR1 is KGHSH and CDR2 LQKENI. The CDR3 is CASSPYTRRYF. For the CDR3, the DNA is TGTGCCAGCTCACCATACACCCGTCGGTACTTC.

V is TRBV9 and J is TRBJ2-7, with 8 bases identical to TRBD1. Germline V gene lookup returns CDR1 SGDLS and CDR2 YYNGEE. The J segment lost 6 bases and the V segment lost 4 bases, leaving 9 bases of the junction unmatched. The CDR3 is made up of 14 amino acids. The CDR3 bases are TGTGCCAGCAGCCTAGGACAGGGAGGAGGCGAGCAGTACTTC. It translates to CASSLGQGGGEQYF.

This chain connects TRBV7-9 to TRBJ2-5, with no clear D. This CDR3 region has 17 residues. With 2 bases removed from V and 0 bases from J, the gap between germline ends came to 16 bases. Looked up from germline, CDR1 is SEHNR and CDR2 is FQNEAQ (reference sequence). The CDR3, as DNA: TGTGCCAGCAGCTTAATCGGCGGTTGGGCGGACCAAGAGACCCAGTACTTC. Protein sequence: CASSLIGGWADQETQYF.

The V and J genes are TRBV20-1 and TRBJ1-1; TRBD1 might be the D (6 bases). The CDR3 is 13 residues long. Germline lookup yields CDR1 DFQATT and CDR2 SNEGSKA (reference sequence). The V end lost 3 bases, the J end lost 7 bases, and 15 bases lay between the germline ends. DNA of the CDR3: TGCAGTGCTAGTGGAGGGGGACGGATTGAAGCTTTCTTT. It specifies CSASGGGRIEAFF.

The chain links TRBV5-1 to TRBJ2-1, with D possibly matching TRBD1 (6 bases). CDR1 is SGHRS and CDR2 is YFSETQ in the germline V gene. Trimming took 4 bases from V and 7 from J, leaving 18 bases between them. This CDR3 spans 15 amino acids. Here the CDR3 reads CASSRSGTPLNEQFF. In DNA form, the CDR3 reads TGCGCCAGCAGCAGATCCGGGACACCCTTGAATGAGCAGTTCTTC.

Comment on this clone: This sample includes further DNA sequences coding for the same CDR3. The rearrangement links TRBV20-1 to TRBJ2-7; 7 nucleotides agree with TRBD2. V trimming: 3 bases; J trimming: 4 bases; junction bases outside the gene matches: 0. This CDR3 contains 11 residues. Germline V lookup: CDR1 DFQATT, CDR2 SNEGSKA (reference sequence). CDR3 amino acids: CSARGGYEQYF. In DNA form, the CDR3 reads TGCAGTGCTAGGGGAGGGTACGAGCAGTACTTC.

CDR3 sequence reads: CASRMIPGHRDEKLFF. DNA of the CDR3: TGTGCCAGCCGGATGATACCGGGACATCGGGACGAAAAACTGTTTTTT. This chain connects TRBV5-4 to TRBJ1-4; D possibly corresponds to TRBD1 (6 bases). The V end lost 7 bases, the J end lost 8 bases, and 24 bases lay between the germline ends. This CDR3 spans 16 amino acids. Germline CDR1 and CDR2: SGHNT and YYREEE (reference sequence).

The chain recombines TRBV19 with TRBJ2-7; 10 positions agree with TRBD2. With 5 bases clipped from V and 6 bases from J, the junction kept 4 bases outside the gene matches. From germline, CDR1 is LNHDA and CDR2 SQIVND (reference sequence). There are 13 residues in the CDR3. This chain's CDR3 is CASSPGLASEQYF. The CDR3 nucleotides read TGTGCCAGTAGTCCGGGACTAGCGAGCGAGCAGTACTTC.

The chain uses TRBV6-2 or TRBV6-3 and TRBJ2-2; TRBD1 matches at 8 bases. The CDR3 consists of 20 residues. Germline V gene data show CDR1 as MNHEY and CDR2 as SVGEGT. Trimming at V came to 5 bases and at J to 3 bases, leaving 20 bases not matched to a gene. CDR3 protein: CASSEGQDYIVSYHTGELFF. CDR3 DNA: TGTGCCAGCAGTGAGGGACAGGATTATATCGTATCGTATCACACCGGGGAGCTGTTTTTT.

This clone was detected only once. J is TRBJ1-1 and V is TRBV9, with D tentatively TRBD1 (6 bases). Germline V gene data show CDR1 as SGDLS and CDR2 as YYNGEE. The CDR3 length is 14 residues. V dropped 3 bases and J dropped 0 bases, with 9 bases sitting between them. The CDR3 DNA sequence: TGTGCCAGCAGCGCAACAGGGTTGAACACTGAAGCTTTCTTT. Its translation is CASSATGLNTEAFF.

The chain combines TRBV10-2 with TRBJ1-6; D not certain. Germline CDR1 and CDR2: WSHSY and SAAADI. There are 16 residues in the CDR3. V was clipped by 6 bases and J by 0 bases, with 12 bases between them. The CDR3 protein is CASSVTVPSYNSPLHF. The CDR3 nucleotides read TGCGCCAGCAGCGTGACCGTTCCCTCCTATAATTCACCCCTCCACTTT.

The CDR3 DNA is TGTGCCAGTAGTATAGGCCGACGATTACGCAATCAGCCCCAGCATTTT. This gives the protein CASSIGRRLRNQPQHF. The chain joins TRBV19 to TRBJ1-5; D gene uncertain. Trimming stripped 1 base from V and 2 bases from J, with 12 bases between. This CDR3 spans 16 amino acids. CDR1 LNHDA and CDR2 SQIVND come from the germline V gene (reference sequence).

The chain joins TRBV2 to TRBJ2-3; TRBD2 aligns across 10 bases. The CDR3 loop spans 14 amino acids. The V segment lost 6 bases and the J segment 5 bases; nucleotides outside the gene matches: 5. CDR1 is SNHLY and CDR2 is FYNNEI in the germline V gene. In DNA form, the CDR3 reads TGTGCCAGCAGGGGGCTAGCGGGGGAAGATACGCAGTATTTT. Its protein is CASRGLAGEDTQYF.

The J gene is TRBJ1-1, the V gene TRBV3-1 (or the pseudogene TRBV3-2); no reliable D call. V was cut by 1 base and J by 8 bases, with 5 bases left in between. The CDR3 contains 11 residues. Looked up from germline, CDR1 is LGHDT and CDR2 is YNNKEL (reference sequence). The CDR3 sequence is CASSQVGEAFF. The CDR3 nucleotides are TGTGCCAGCAGCCAAGTAGGGGAAGCTTTCTTT.

The V gene is TRBV30, the J gene TRBJ1-1; D is undetermined. The CDR3 covers 12 residues. Per the germline V gene, CDR1 is GTSNPN and CDR2 is SVGIG (reference sequence). V gave up 2 bases and J gave up 1 base, with 5 bases separating them. CDR3 bases: TGTGCCTGGAGTCTCGGGAACACTGAAGCTTTCTTT. Its protein is CAWSLGNTEAFF.

The count of this clone is one. The rearrangement uses TRBV5-6 and TRBJ1-2; D remains ambiguous. The CDR3 runs to 15 residues. V shed 0 bases and J shed 4 bases, with 13 bases lying between them. CDR1 is SGHDT and CDR2 is YYEEEE in the germline V gene. CDR3 bases: TGTGCCAGCAGCTTGGACGGTTACAGAATCTATGGCTACACCTTC. This encodes CASSLDGYRIYGYTF.

The sample holds one count of this clone. This sequence joins TRBV7-9 and TRBJ1-2, with 8 nucleotides matching TRBD1. This CDR3 spans 16 amino acids. The ends lost 5 bases at V and 8 bases at J; junction bases unmatched: 16. CDR1 is SEHNR and CDR2 is FQNEAQ in the germline V gene (reference sequence). The CDR3 spells CASSTKRGQGADGYTF. CDR3 bases: TGTGCCAGCAGCACCAAGCGCGGGCAGGGGGCCGACGGCTACACCTTC.

The chain employs TRBV9 and TRBJ2-7; D unresolved. Looked up from germline, CDR1 is SGDLS and CDR2 is YYNGEE. Trimming took off 3 bases at V and 0 bases at J, with 7 bases between the two ends. This CDR3 has 13 residues. CDR3: CASSDSDSYEQYF. In DNA form, the CDR3 reads TGTGCCAGCAGCGATTCGGACTCCTACGAGCAGTACTTC.

The chain uses TRBV6-5 and TRBJ1-2; 8 bases fit TRBD1. V shed 7 bases and J 4 bases; nucleotides not matched to a gene: 2. The germline CDR1 and CDR2 sequences are MNHEY and SVGAGI. This CDR3 is 12 amino acids long. CDR3: CASNRGGYGYTF. In DNA, the CDR3 is TGTGCCAGCAACAGGGGGGGCTATGGCTACACCTTC.

The V call is TRBV7-2, the J call TRBJ2-7; possibly TRBD1 for D (5 bases). V lost 5 bases and J 6 bases, leaving 17 bases between the germline ends. The CDR3 extends over 14 amino acids. Germline CDR1 is SGHTA and CDR2 is FQGNSA. In DNA form, the CDR3 reads TGTGCCAGCAGCGGACACGGGTCACGCGGCGAGCAGTACTTC. It specifies CASSGHGSRGEQYF. Full variable domain (rest looked up from reference TRBV7-2 and TRBJ2-7): GAGVSQSPSNKVTEKGKDVELRCDPISGHTALYWYRQSLGQGLEFLIYFQGNSAPDKSGLPSDRFSAERTGGSVSTLTIQRTQQEDSAVYLCASSGHGSRGEQYFGPGTRLTVT.

The CDR3 here is CASSLLTDFGYNSPLHF. CDR3 DNA sequence: TGTGCCAGCAGTTTACTGACGGACTTTGGTTATAATTCACCCCTCCACTTT. The rearrangement links TRBV27 to TRBJ1-6; D gene uncertain. The CDR3 has 17 residues. Deletions cut 2 bases from V and 4 bases from J, with 15 bases between. Germline V lookup: CDR1 MNHEY, CDR2 SMNVEV (reference sequence).

This chain uses TRBV3-1 (or the pseudogene TRBV3-2) with TRBJ2-7, with D perhaps matching TRBD1 (6 bases). The CDR3 extends over 16 amino acids. Trimming took 0 bases from V and 0 from J, leaving 12 bases between them. Germline V lookup: CDR1 LGHDT, CDR2 YNNKEL (reference sequence). CDR3 region: CASSQEWGTSSYEQYF. The CDR3 region has the DNA TGTGCCAGCAGCCAAGAGTGGGGGACATCCTCCTACGAGCAGTACTTC.

In its sample, this clone was seen once. CDR3 region: CASSSTSGATDTQYF. The CDR3 DNA follows: TGTGCCAGCAGTTCAACTTCCGGGGCCACAGATACGCAGTATTTT. The chain uses TRBV27 and TRBJ2-3, with D perhaps matching TRBD1 or TRBD2 (5 bases each). The germline V and J ends were trimmed by 4 bases and 2 bases, with 13 bases remaining between them. The CDR3 is made up of 15 amino acids. Germline CDR1 is MNHEY and CDR2 is SMNVEV (reference sequence).

This chain uses TRBV5-6 with TRBJ2-1; 9 nucleotides match TRBD1. CDR1 is SGHDT and CDR2 is YYEEEE in the germline V gene. V shed 4 bases and J 3 bases; nucleotides not matched to a gene: 5. The CDR3 sequence is 15 residues long. The CDR3 DNA reads as TGTGCCAGCAGCGAGGGGACAGGGATCTACAATGAGCAGTTCTTC. It codes for CASSEGTGIYNEQFF. The full variable domain, in which reference TRBV5-6 and TRBJ2-1 provide the parts outside the CDR3, is DAGVTQSPTHLIKTRGQQVTLRCSPKSGHDTVSWYQQALGQGPQFIFQYYEEEERQRGNFPDRFSGHQFPNYSSELNVNALLLGDSALYLCASSEGTGIYNEQFFGPGTRLTVL.

The chain recombines TRBV15 with TRBJ2-2; 8 bases line up with TRBD2. In germline, CDR1 is LNHNV, CDR2 YYDKDF (reference sequence). V lost 1 base to trimming and J lost 3 bases; unmatched junction nucleotides: 7. CDR3 length: 17 residues. The CDR3 reads CATSRGAGGADTGELFF. The CDR3 DNA reads TGTGCCACCAGCAGAGGTGCGGGGGGCGCGGACACCGGGGAGCTGTTTTTT.

The V gene is TRBV10-3, the J gene TRBJ2-5; no clear D. The CDR3 sequence is 12 residues long. Germline loops: CDR1 ENHRY, CDR2 SYGVKD. The V and J ends lost 4 bases and 4 bases respectively, with 7 bases between them. The DNA for the CDR3 is TGTGCCATCAGTGGTATGGGAGAGACCCAGTACTTC. This sequence encodes CAISGMGETQYF.

This clone came up a few times. The J gene is TRBJ1-6, the V gene TRBV10-3; 9 bases are shared with TRBD1. J was trimmed by 5 bases and V by 11 bases; bases with no gene match: 4. The length of the CDR3 is 13 residues. Germline CDR1 is ENHRY and CDR2 is SYGVKD. The CDR3 is CAGRTGDNSPLHF. The CDR3 DNA sequence: TGTGCCGGTCGGACAGGGGATAATTCACCCCTCCACTTT.

CDR3 in DNA: TGTGCCAGCAGCCGCAACGAACTCGCGGTCGGGGGCTACACCTTC. Translated, it gives CASSRNELAVGGYTF. The chain employs TRBV3-1 (or the pseudogene TRBV3-2) and TRBJ1-2; D gene unclear. The CDR3 has 15 residues. Germline CDR1 LGHDT, CDR2 YNNKEL (reference sequence). Trimming pared 4 bases from V and 8 bases from J, leaving 20 bases between.

This clone has just a few counts. V usage is TRBV7-2 and J usage is TRBJ1-2; D remains ambiguous. This CDR3 is built from 14 residues. Germline V gene lookup returns CDR1 SGHTA and CDR2 FQGNSA. V lost 5 bases and J 3 bases, leaving 13 bases between the germline ends. The chain's CDR3 is CASSLPQSYYGYTF. The CDR3 region has the DNA TGTGCCAGCAGCCTACCACAGAGTTACTATGGCTACACCTTC.

The gene calls are TRBV6-2 or TRBV6-3 and TRBJ1-1; the match to TRBD1 covers 8 bases. Germline CDR1 MNHEY, CDR2 SVGEGT. J was trimmed by 5 bases and V by 2 bases; bases with no gene match: 10. The CDR3 is made up of 16 amino acids. This chain's CDR3 is CASSYPPDRVYTEAFF. The DNA for the CDR3 is TGTGCCAGCAGTTACCCCCCGGACAGGGTTTATACTGAAGCTTTCTTT.